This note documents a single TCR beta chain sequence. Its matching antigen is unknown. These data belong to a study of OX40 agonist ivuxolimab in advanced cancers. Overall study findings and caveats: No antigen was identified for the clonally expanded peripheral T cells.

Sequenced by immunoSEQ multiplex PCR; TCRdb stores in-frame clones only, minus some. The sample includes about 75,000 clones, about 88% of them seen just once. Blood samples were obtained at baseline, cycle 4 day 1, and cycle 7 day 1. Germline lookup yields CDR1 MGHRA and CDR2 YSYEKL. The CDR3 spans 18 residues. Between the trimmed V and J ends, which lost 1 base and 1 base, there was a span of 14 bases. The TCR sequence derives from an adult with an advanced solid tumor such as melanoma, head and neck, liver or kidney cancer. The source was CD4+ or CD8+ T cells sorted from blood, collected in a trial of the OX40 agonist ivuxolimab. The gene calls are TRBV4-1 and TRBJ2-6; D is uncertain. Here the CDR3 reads CASSQVGIRESGANVLTF. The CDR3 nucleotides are TGCGCCAGCAGCCAAGTGGGCATCAGAGAATCTGGGGCCAACGTCCTGACTTTC.